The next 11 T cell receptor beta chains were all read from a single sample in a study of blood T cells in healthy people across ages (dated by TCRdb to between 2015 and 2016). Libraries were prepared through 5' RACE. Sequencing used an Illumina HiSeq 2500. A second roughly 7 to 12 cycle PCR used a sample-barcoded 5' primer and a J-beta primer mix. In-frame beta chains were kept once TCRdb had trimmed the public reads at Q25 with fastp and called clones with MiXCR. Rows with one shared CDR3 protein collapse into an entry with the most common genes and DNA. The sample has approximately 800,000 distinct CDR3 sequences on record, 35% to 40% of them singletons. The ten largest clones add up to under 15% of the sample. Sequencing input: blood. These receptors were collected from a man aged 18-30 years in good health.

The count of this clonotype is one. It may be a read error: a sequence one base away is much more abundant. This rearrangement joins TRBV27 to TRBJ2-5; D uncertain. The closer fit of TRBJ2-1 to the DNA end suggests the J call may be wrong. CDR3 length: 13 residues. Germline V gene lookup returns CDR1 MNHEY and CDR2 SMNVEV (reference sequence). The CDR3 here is CASSLWNQETQFF. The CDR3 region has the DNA TGTGCCAGCAGTTTATGGAACCAAGAGACCCAGTTCTTC.

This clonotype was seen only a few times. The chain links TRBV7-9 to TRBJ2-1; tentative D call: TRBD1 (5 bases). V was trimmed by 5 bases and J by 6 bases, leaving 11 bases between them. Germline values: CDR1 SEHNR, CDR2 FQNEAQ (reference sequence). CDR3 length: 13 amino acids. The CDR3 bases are TGTGCCAGCAGCGTAGTGCAGGGCAATGAGCAGTTCTTC. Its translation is CASSVVQGNEQFF.

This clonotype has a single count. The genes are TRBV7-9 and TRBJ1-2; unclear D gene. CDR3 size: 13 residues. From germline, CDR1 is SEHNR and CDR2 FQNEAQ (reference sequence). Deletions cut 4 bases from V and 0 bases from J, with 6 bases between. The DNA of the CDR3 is TGTGCCAGCAGCTCGACAACTAACTATGGCTACACCTTC. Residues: CASSSTTNYGYTF. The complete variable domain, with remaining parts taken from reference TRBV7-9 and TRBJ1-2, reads DTGVSQNPRHKITKRGQNVTFRCDPISEHNRLYWYRQTLGQGPEFLTYFQNEAQLEKSRLLSDRFSAERPKGSFSTLEIQRTEQGDSAMYLCASSSTTNYGYTFGSGTRLTVV.

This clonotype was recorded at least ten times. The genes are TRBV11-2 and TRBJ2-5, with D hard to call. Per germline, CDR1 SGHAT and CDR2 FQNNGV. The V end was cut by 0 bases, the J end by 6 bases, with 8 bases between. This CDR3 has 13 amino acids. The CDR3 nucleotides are TGTGCCAGCAGCTTAGAAACCCTCCAGACCCAGTACTTC. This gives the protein CASSLETLQTQYF. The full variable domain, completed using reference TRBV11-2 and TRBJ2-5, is EAGVAQSPRYKIIEKRQSVAFWCNPISGHATLYWYQQILGQGPKLLIQFQNNGVVDDSQLPKDRFSAERLKGVDSTLKIQPAKLEDSAVYLCASSLETLQTQYFGPGTRLLVL.

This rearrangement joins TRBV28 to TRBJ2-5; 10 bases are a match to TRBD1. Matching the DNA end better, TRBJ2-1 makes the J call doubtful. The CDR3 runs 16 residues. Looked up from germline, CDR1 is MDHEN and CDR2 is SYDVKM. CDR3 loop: CASSLPGQGRGETQFF. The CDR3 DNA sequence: TGTGCCAGCAGTTTACCGGGACAGGGGAGAGGAGAGACCCAGTTCTTC.

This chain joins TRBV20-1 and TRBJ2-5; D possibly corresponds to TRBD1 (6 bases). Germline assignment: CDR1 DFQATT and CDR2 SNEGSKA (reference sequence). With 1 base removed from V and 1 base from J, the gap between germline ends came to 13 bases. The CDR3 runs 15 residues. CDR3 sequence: CSARGLGQSQETQYF. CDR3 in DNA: TGCAGTGCTAGAGGCCTGGGACAAAGCCAAGAGACCCAGTACTTC.

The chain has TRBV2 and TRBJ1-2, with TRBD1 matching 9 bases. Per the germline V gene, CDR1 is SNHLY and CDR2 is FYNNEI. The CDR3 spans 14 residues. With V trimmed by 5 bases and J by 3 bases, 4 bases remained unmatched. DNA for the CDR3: TGTGCCAGCAGTCTCAGGACAGGGGACTATGGCTACACCTTC. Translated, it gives CASSLRTGDYGYTF.

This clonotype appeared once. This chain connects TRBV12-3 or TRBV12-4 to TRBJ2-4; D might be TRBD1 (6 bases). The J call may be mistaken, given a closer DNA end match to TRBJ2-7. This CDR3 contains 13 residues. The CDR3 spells CASRRERGYEQYF. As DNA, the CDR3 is TGTGCCAGCAGAAGAGAGAGGGGGTACGAGCAGTACTTC.

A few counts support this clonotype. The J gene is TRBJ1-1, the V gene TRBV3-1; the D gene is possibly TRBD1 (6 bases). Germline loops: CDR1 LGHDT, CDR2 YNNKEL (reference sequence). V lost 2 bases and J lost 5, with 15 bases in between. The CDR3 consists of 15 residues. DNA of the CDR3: TGTGCCAGCAGCCAACCCCTAGTCAGGGGTACTGAAGCTTTCTTT. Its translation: CASSQPLVRGTEAFF.

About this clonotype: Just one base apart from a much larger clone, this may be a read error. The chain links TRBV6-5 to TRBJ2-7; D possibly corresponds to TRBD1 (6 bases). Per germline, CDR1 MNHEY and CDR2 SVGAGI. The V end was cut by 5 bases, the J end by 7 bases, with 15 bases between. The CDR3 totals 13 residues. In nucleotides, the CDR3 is TGTGCCAGCAGTAGGTCCACAGGGAATGAGCAGTACTTC. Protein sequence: CASSRSTGNEQYF.

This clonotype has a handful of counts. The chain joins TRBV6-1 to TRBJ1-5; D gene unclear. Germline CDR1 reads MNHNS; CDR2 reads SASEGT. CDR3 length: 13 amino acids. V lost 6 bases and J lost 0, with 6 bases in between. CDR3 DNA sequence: TGTGCCAGCAGGGCGTATAGCAATCAGCCCCAGCATTTT. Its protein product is CASRAYSNQPQHF.